The clone carrying this TCR beta chain has a handful of counts. Its target is unknown. Ahead of sequencing, the ViraFEST assay grew antigen-specific CD4+ T cells using viral peptide pools. Cultured cells yielded isolated CD4+ T cells after approximately nine days. Between March and December 2020, the person had a SARS-CoV-2 infection that PCR confirmed. Trimming left V 7 bases short and J 2 bases short, with 12 bases between. This CDR3 has 14 residues. From germline, CDR1 is SNHLY and CDR2 FYNNEI. This record belongs to a study of vaccination effects on CD4 cells after COVID-19. This table comes from immunoSEQ multiplex PCR, and its TCRdb copy is limited to in-frame clones, with some not included. The data contain some 35,000 clones, around 73% of them seen just once; the ten biggest clones take up 15% to 20%.

Material: CD4+ T cells from PBMCs cultured with HCoV-NL63 spike peptides, obtained before COVID-19 vaccination. This sequence originates from a human donor who had a prior SARS-CoV-2 infection. This chain connects TRBV2 to TRBJ1-5; D not certain. The CDR3 nucleotides are TGTGCCAGCACTCCCGGACGAGGCAATCAGCCCCAGCATTTT. Residues: CASTPGRGNQPQHF.